The clone carrying this TCR beta chain is a singleton in its sample. Its specificity is unknown. The junction departs from germline at one end; a sequencing error may be responsible. The second PCR ran roughly 6 to 11 cycles with a sample-barcoded 5' primer and J-beta primers. A template-switch adaptor containing 12 random nucleotides labeled each cDNA molecule. Sequencing of every sample gave 2.5 million or more CDR3-containing paired-end reads. TCRdb reprocessed the 5' RACE reads via MiXCR and lists one record per CDR3 protein. Among around 1,900,000 distinct CDR3 sequences, roughly two fifths were seen once, and the ten largest hold roughly 24%. This sample was taken from a study of blood T cells in healthy people across ages. Study-level results: Across the age range, TCR beta diversity per million T cells fell in a roughly linear way.

The total RNA that was extracted per sample amounted to at least 5 micrograms. Germline CDR1 and CDR2: SNHLY and FYNNEI. This CDR3 region has 14 residues. This rearrangement joins TRBV2 to TRBJ2-1; 10 nucleotides agree with TRBD2. Source material: blood. The TCR originated in a human donor in good health. The chain's CDR3 is CAGSERGGFNEQFF. The DNA for the CDR3 is TGTGCCGGCAGTGAGCGGGGGGGCTTTAATGAGCAGTTCTTC. The full variable domain, completed using reference TRBV2 and TRBJ2-1, is EPEVTQTPSHQVTQMGQEVILRCVPISNHLYFYWYRQILGQKVEFLVSFYNNEISEKSEIFDDQFSVERPDGSNFTLKIRSTKLEDSAMYFCAGSERGGFNEQFFGPGTRLTVL.